The 26 T cell receptor beta chains below come from one sample, sequenced in a study of blood T cell repertoires in COVID-19. TCRdb keeps only in-frame clones here, not all; method: immunoSEQ multiplex PCR. The sample contains hundreds of thousands of clones, around 89% of which appear only once. Sequences were obtained from peripheral blood. These receptors originate from a man aged 40-49 years with acute or convalescent COVID-19.

The chain uses TRBV2 and TRBJ1-5; 8 bases line up with TRBD1. V was clipped by 6 bases and J by 0 bases; unmatched bases: 7. Germline V gene sequence: CDR1 SNHLY, CDR2 FYNNEI. CDR3 size: 16 residues. The CDR3 reads CASSLTGVYSNQPQHF. As DNA, the CDR3 is TGTGCCAGCAGCCTGACAGGGGTCTATAGCAATCAGCCCCAGCATTTT.

The rearrangement uses TRBV6-4 and TRBJ1-5; no firm D call. The CDR3 is made up of 15 amino acids. Germline V gene lookup returns CDR1 MRHNA and CDR2 SNTAGT. Trimming removed 3 bases at V and 9 bases at J, with 18 bases between. The CDR3 here is CASSEFPGPEGPQHF. CDR3 in DNA: TGTGCCAGCAGTGAGTTCCCGGGTCCCGAGGGGCCCCAGCATTTT.

The chain combines TRBV24-1 with TRBJ2-1; 7 bases agree with TRBD2. From germline, CDR1 is KGHDR and CDR2 SFDVKD. The length of the CDR3 is 16 residues. The ends lost 4 bases at V and 0 bases at J; junction bases unmatched: 5. The CDR3 bases are TGTGCCACCAGTGACCCAGCGGGGAGCTCCTACAATGAGCAGTTCTTC. This encodes CATSDPAGSSYNEQFF.

The gene calls are TRBV5-6 and TRBJ1-2; possibly TRBD1 for D (5 bases). V lost 3 bases and J lost 4, with 10 bases in between. CDR1 is SGHDT, CDR2 YYEEEE, per germline. The CDR3 has 13 residues. CDR3 sequence: CASSSGTVYGYTF. The CDR3 nucleotides are TGTGCCAGCAGCTCCGGGACTGTCTATGGCTACACCTTC.

The V call is TRBV6-5, the J call TRBJ1-2; a weak D match, TRBD1 (5 bases). The CDR3 is 13 residues long. V was pared by 2 bases and J by 8 bases, with 12 bases between. CDR1 is MNHEY and CDR2 is SVGAGI in the germline V gene. The chain's CDR3 is CASSYQGQSGYTF. The CDR3 nucleotides are TGTGCCAGCAGTTACCAGGGTCAATCGGGCTACACCTTC.

This chain uses TRBV5-1 with TRBJ1-1, with no clear D. The V gene's germline CDR1 is SGHRS and CDR2 YFSETQ. The CDR3 totals 13 residues. The ends were cut back, 4 bases at V and 2 bases at J, with 9 bases in the middle. In DNA form, the CDR3 reads TGCGCCAGCAGCCCGATTACTAACACTGAAGCTTTCTTT. Its protein is CASSPITNTEAFF.

The rearrangement links TRBV5-6 to TRBJ2-3, with 7 bases identical to TRBD1. The CDR3 has 16 residues. The germline V gene has CDR1 SGHDT and CDR2 YYEEEE. Trimming took 2 bases from V and 5 from J; bases not matched to a gene: 11. CDR3 bases: TGTGCCAGCAGCTTCCTTACAAAGGGGGCGGGAGATACGCAGTATTTT. This encodes CASSFLTKGAGDTQYF.

This clone was recorded once. This chain joins TRBV19 and TRBJ1-1, with TRBD1 identical over 8 bases. Germline V gene sequence: CDR1 LNHDA, CDR2 SQIVND (reference sequence). CDR3 length: 14 residues. Unmatched junction bases numbered 8, after V lost 7 bases and J lost 4 bases. CDR3 loop: CASTPDRVSTEAFF. The CDR3 DNA reads TGTGCCAGTACCCCGGACAGGGTGAGCACTGAAGCTTTCTTT. The full variable domain, completed using reference TRBV19 and TRBJ1-1, is DGGITQSPKYLFRKEGQNVTLSCEQNLNHDAMYWYRQDPGQGLRLIYYSQIVNDFQKGDIAEGYSVSREKKESFPLTVTSAQKNPTAFYLCASTPDRVSTEAFFGQGTRLTVV.

In its sample, this clone was seen once. The chain uses TRBV29-1 and TRBJ2-7, with a possible D match to TRBD1 (5 bases). The CDR3 runs to 12 residues. Trimming left V 6 bases short and J 3 bases short, with 12 bases between. The V gene's germline CDR1 is SQVTM and CDR2 ANQGSEA. CDR3 nucleotide sequence: TGCAGCGTACTGACAGCCAGCTACGAGCAGTACTTC. Its translation: CSVLTASYEQYF.

The V gene is TRBV2, the J gene TRBJ2-1, with TRBD2 matching 7 bases. The germline CDR1 and CDR2 sequences are SNHLY and FYNNEI. CDR3 length: 15 residues. V lost 3 bases, J lost 3 bases, and 5 bases stayed unmatched. CDR3 sequence: CASSEGLAVYNEQFF. For the CDR3, the DNA is TGTGCCAGCAGTGAGGGGCTAGCGGTCTACAATGAGCAGTTCTTC.

The chain joins TRBV4-2 to TRBJ1-1; D perhaps matches TRBD1 (6 bases). Germline V gene lookup returns CDR1 LGHNA and CDR2 YNFKEQ. V was shortened by 4 bases and J by 3 bases, with 9 bases between the two germline ends. CDR3 length: 13 amino acids. CDR3 in DNA: TGTGCCAGCAGCCGGGACAAAGACACTGAAGCTTTCTTT. It translates to CASSRDKDTEAFF.

The chain recombines TRBV6-5 with TRBJ1-1; possibly TRBD1 for D (6 bases). This CDR3 comprises 14 residues. V dropped 6 bases and J dropped 4 bases, with 15 bases sitting between them. Germline-derived CDR1 and CDR2 are MNHEY and SVGAGI. The CDR3 region has the DNA TGTGCCAGCAGAAAGGACAGTGGGGGCACTGAAGCTTTCTTT. Translation gives CASRKDSGGTEAFF.

The chain joins TRBV6-6 to TRBJ1-1; D is possibly TRBD1 (6 bases). CDR1 is MNHNY and CDR2 is SVGAGI in the germline V gene (reference sequence). The CDR3 contains 14 residues. The germline V and J ends were trimmed by 2 bases and 2 bases, with 9 bases remaining between them. CDR3 region: CASSYGRGNTEAFF. The DNA of the CDR3 is TGTGCCAGCAGTTACGGCAGGGGAAACACTGAAGCTTTCTTT.

V usage is TRBV5-8 and J usage is TRBJ2-7, with TRBD1 matching 9 bases. The CDR3 totals 16 residues. CDR1 and CDR2 (germline): SGHTS, YDEGEE. V lost 4 bases and J lost 5; bases outside the gene matches: 13. Here the CDR3 DNA reads TGTGCCAGCAGCGCTGGTGTTGGGACAGGGAGCCACGAGCAGTACTTC. Protein: CASSAGVGTGSHEQYF.

The chain carries TRBV3-1 (or the pseudogene TRBV3-2) and TRBJ1-2; D is perhaps TRBD1 (5 bases). V shed 1 base and J shed 5 bases, with 14 bases lying between them. The CDR3 length is 15 residues. Germline values: CDR1 LGHDT, CDR2 YNNKEL (reference sequence). The CDR3 is CASSQGQGNTYGYTF. Here the CDR3 DNA reads TGTGCCAGCAGCCAAGGGCAGGGAAACACTTATGGCTACACCTTC.

CDR3 in amino acids: CASSLGATSNVEQFF. The CDR3 DNA is TGTGCCAGCAGCTTAGGGGCGACCAGTAATGTTGAGCAGTTCTTC. The chain carries TRBV11-2 and TRBJ2-1; D gene ambiguous. The V end was cut by 1 base, the J end by 9 bases, with 16 bases between. CDR3 length equals 15 residues. Germline assignment: CDR1 SGHAT and CDR2 FQNNGV.

This rearrangement joins TRBV3-1 (or the pseudogene TRBV3-2) to TRBJ1-1; D is perhaps TRBD1 (5 bases). V lost 2 bases and J 10 bases, leaving 14 bases between the germline ends. CDR1 and CDR2 (germline): LGHDT, YNNKEL (reference sequence). The CDR3 is made up of 13 amino acids. The CDR3 nucleotides read TGTGCCAGCAGCCAATTTCTCCAGGGTCCAGCTTTCTTT. This translates into CASSQFLQGPAFF.

This chain uses TRBV7-2 with TRBJ1-1; TRBD1 is a possible D gene (5 bases). Germline loops: CDR1 SGHTA, CDR2 FQGNSA. The CDR3 has 13 residues. V was cut by 5 bases and J by 9 bases, with 16 bases left in between. The DNA of the CDR3 is TGTGCCAGCAGCAAACAGGACGGGAGCCAAGCTTTCTTT. Its protein product is CASSKQDGSQAFF.

This chain connects TRBV2 to TRBJ2-7; a possible D gene is TRBD1 (6 bases). The CDR3 has 15 residues. The germline V gene encodes CDR1 SNHLY and CDR2 FYNNEI. Trimming removed 4 bases at V and 5 bases at J, with 18 bases between. For the CDR3, the DNA is TGTGCCAGCAGTGCACGGCAGGGGTTAATGGACGAGCAGTACTTC. It yields the protein CASSARQGLMDEQYF.

The chain has TRBV5-1 and TRBJ1-1; weak D call: TRBD1 (5 bases). The CDR3 covers 15 residues. Looked up from germline, CDR1 is SGHRS and CDR2 is YFSETQ. The V end was cut by 0 bases, the J end by 0 bases, with 9 bases between. The DNA of the CDR3 is TGCGCCAGCAGCTTGGCGGGGGGGGTGAACACTGAAGCTTTCTTT. Its protein product is CASSLAGGVNTEAFF.

The chain recombines TRBV7-3 with TRBJ1-1; D might be TRBD1 (6 bases). Per germline, CDR1 SGHTA and CDR2 FQGTGA. CDR3 length: 13 residues. V lost 0 bases and J 6 bases, leaving 8 bases between the germline ends. In DNA form, the CDR3 reads TGTGCCAGCAGCTTAACAGGGGGGGCTGAAGCTTTCTTT. It codes for CASSLTGGAEAFF.

Only a few counts were recorded for this clone. The chain links TRBV5-1 to TRBJ1-1; 11 positions agree with TRBD1. Germline V gene sequence: CDR1 SGHRS, CDR2 YFSETQ. This CDR3 spans 17 amino acids. Trimming at V came to 4 bases and at J to 0 bases, leaving 8 bases not matched to a gene. The CDR3 loop reads CASSPGTGGLMNTEAFF. CDR3 DNA: TGCGCCAGCAGCCCTGGGACAGGGGGACTCATGAACACTGAAGCTTTCTTT.

Comment on this clone: Other DNA sequences in the same sample also yield this CDR3. V is TRBV6-1 and J is TRBJ1-5, with a weak D call TRBD1 (5 bases). This CDR3 has 13 amino acids. Germline lookup yields CDR1 MNHNS and CDR2 SASEGT. With 2 bases removed from V and 6 bases from J, the gap between germline ends came to 8 bases. The CDR3 bases are TGTGCCAGCAGTGAATCGGGGGTTCAGCCCCAGCATTTT. Translating gives CASSESGVQPQHF.

The rearrangement joins TRBV7-9 to TRBJ1-1; 8 positions agree with TRBD1. This CDR3 spans 14 amino acids. Trimming cost V 0 bases and J 7 bases; bases outside gene matches: 4. Germline V lookup: CDR1 SEHNR, CDR2 FQNEAQ (reference sequence). CDR3 DNA sequence: TGTGCCAGCAGCTTAGCGACAGGGGAAAGTGAAGCTTTCTTT. This gives the protein CASSLATGESEAFF.

The chain employs TRBV19 and TRBJ1-2; the D gene is possibly TRBD1 (6 bases). The germline gives CDR1 LNHDA, CDR2 SQIVND (reference sequence). The ends were cut back, 0 bases at V and 6 bases at J, with 8 bases in the middle. This CDR3 contains 13 residues. The CDR3 is CASSIEGADGYTF. The CDR3 region has the DNA TGTGCCAGTAGTATAGAGGGGGCTGATGGCTACACCTTC.

V usage is TRBV11-3 and J usage is TRBJ2-3, with D possibly being TRBD1 (6 bases). Germline assignment: CDR1 SGHNT and CDR2 YENEEA. The CDR3 spans 15 residues. The V gene lost 1 base and the J gene lost 2 bases, with 10 bases spanning the gap. In nucleotides, the CDR3 is TGTGCCAGCAGCTTAGGATCAGGGGACACAGATACGCAGTATTTT. This sequence encodes CASSLGSGDTDTQYF.